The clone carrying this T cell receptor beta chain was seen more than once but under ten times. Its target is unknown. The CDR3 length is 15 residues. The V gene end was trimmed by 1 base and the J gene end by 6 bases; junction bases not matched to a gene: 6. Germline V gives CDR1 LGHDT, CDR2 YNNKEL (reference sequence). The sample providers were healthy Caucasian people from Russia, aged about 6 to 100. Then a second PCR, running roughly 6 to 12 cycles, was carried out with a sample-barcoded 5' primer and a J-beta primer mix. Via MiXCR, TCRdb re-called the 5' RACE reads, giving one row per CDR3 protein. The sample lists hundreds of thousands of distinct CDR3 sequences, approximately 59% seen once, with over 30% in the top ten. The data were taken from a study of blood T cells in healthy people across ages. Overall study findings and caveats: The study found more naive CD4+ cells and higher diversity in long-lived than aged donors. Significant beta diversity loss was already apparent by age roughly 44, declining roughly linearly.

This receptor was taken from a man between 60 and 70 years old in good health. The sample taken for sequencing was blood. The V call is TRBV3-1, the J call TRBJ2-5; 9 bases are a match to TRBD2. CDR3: CASSQGSGGGKTQYF. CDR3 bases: TGTGCCAGCAGCCAAGGTAGCGGGGGCGGGAAGACCCAGTACTTC.